This T cell receptor beta chain was found in a study of shared clonotypes between healthy human individuals. TCRdb's copy holds only in-frame clones and misses some; the assay was immunoSEQ multiplex PCR. Of around 550,000 clones listed, approximately 96% are singletons. Overall study findings and caveats: Around 4.7% of naive CD4 clonotypes were shared across several donors. Specimens sampled were limited to blood, with tissue repertoires likely differing. For sorted subsets, rarefaction showed incomplete sequencing despite large depth. Non-shared clonotypes were found to have lower generation probabilities than the clonotypes that were shared by all four of the sorted-subset donors.

Only a few counts were recorded for this clone. Its antigen remains unidentified. Naive CD8 cells comprised CD45RO-negative, CCR7-positively selected cells, excluding terminally differentiated effector memory CD45RA+ cells. Per germline, CDR1 MGHRA and CDR2 YSYEKL. The V and J ends lost 3 bases and 5 bases respectively, with 13 bases between them. The CDR3 extends over 14 amino acids. The chain employs TRBV4-1 and TRBJ1-1, with D maybe TRBD1 (5 bases). This sequence was found in a woman under 40 in good health. Sequencing was done on a sample of naive CD8+ T cells sorted from blood. The CDR3 coding sequence is TGCGCCAGCAGCCACCCATCGGGACGGACTGAAGCTTTCTTT. Translation: CASSHPSGRTEAFF.